The present entry profiles one TCR beta chain with its context. Authors' data handling: Amplification from reference gene primers served as the basis for estimated nucleated cell counts. Profiled with immunoSEQ multiplex PCR; TCRdb holds only in-frame clones, not every one. V, J and clone size are those of that table, while D and trimming were read from the DNA. The table shows under 130,000 clones, with around 84% occurring only once. This record belongs to a study of blood T cell repertoires in COVID-19. Study summary: Italy, Spain and the United States were the sources of the convalescent and acute COVID-19 samples.

Sequencing was carried out using peripheral blood. The receptor was isolated from a human donor in a cohort sampled during active COVID-19.

Here the CDR3 reads CASSRGRERNTEAFF. In DNA, the CDR3 is TGTGCCAGCTCACGCGGGAGGGAACGGAACACTGAAGCTTTCTTT. The chain links TRBV18 to TRBJ1-1; D not certain. This CDR3 has 15 amino acids. The germline CDR1 and CDR2 sequences are KGHSH and LQKENI. Trimming took 4 bases from V and 1 from J, leaving 13 bases between them.